A selection of T cell receptor beta chains follows, all from one sample in a study of cytomegalovirus exposure and HLA in healthy donors. Sequencing was performed with immunoSEQ multiplex PCR; in TCRdb, only in-frame clones are kept and a portion is missing. In all, the sample yields fewer than 45,000 clones. Sequences were obtained from PBMCs. These receptors were taken from a woman aged 30 to 39 in good health and CMV-seronegative. CDR3s include the opening cysteine and the closing phenylalanine or tryptophan. Each record gives: V gene, J gene, D gene, CDR3 DNA, CDR3 protein. A D gene is named only where the DNA matches it firmly.

v_call: TRBV11-2; j_call: TRBJ2-1; d_call: TRBD2; cdr3_nt: TGTGCCAGCAGCTCGACTAGCGGGAACCCCAATGAGCAGTTCTTC; cdr3_aa: CASSSTSGNPNEQFF
v_call: TRBV30; j_call: TRBJ1-2; d_call: .; cdr3_nt: TGTGCCTGGAGTGTACGGGTAGTTGCCTATGGCTACACCTTC; cdr3_aa: CAWSVRVVAYGYTF
v_call: TRBV7-9; j_call: TRBJ1-1; d_call: .; cdr3_nt: TGTGCCAGCAGCTTAGGTTCTACAGTCCTGAACACTGAAGCTTTCTTT; cdr3_aa: CASSLGSTVLNTEAFF
v_call: TRBV5-1; j_call: TRBJ2-3; d_call: .; cdr3_nt: TGCGCCAGCAGCCCACTAGACAGCACAGATACGCAGTATTTT; cdr3_aa: CASSPLDSTDTQYF
v_call: TRBV30; j_call: TRBJ1-2; d_call: .; cdr3_nt: TGTGCCTGGACAGTAACCAGGTATGGCTACACCTTC; cdr3_aa: CAWTVTRYGYTF
v_call: TRBV5-1; j_call: TRBJ2-1; d_call: .; cdr3_nt: TGCGCCAGCAGCTTGGGGGCGGACAGAACCTATGAGCAGTTCTTC; cdr3_aa: CASSLGADRTYEQFF
v_call: TRBV9; j_call: TRBJ2-7; d_call: TRBD2; cdr3_nt: TGTGCCAGCAGCGCCTCGGGACTAGCTTCCTACGAGCAGTACTTC; cdr3_aa: CASSASGLASYEQYF
v_call: TRBV4-1; j_call: TRBJ1-2; d_call: .; cdr3_nt: TGCGCCAGCAGCCAAGATCGGCAGGCCGCAACCACTCACTATGGCTACACCTTC; cdr3_aa: CASSQDRQAATTHYGYTF
v_call: TRBV2; j_call: TRBJ2-7; d_call: TRBD2; cdr3_nt: TGTGCCAGCAGTGAAGGGAGACTGGGACTAGCGGGAGATCTGTCCTACGAGCAGTACTTC; cdr3_aa: CASSEGRLGLAGDLSYEQYF
v_call: TRBV9; j_call: TRBJ2-3; d_call: TRBD2; cdr3_nt: TGTGCCAGCAGCTCACCTTTGGGTGGGAGCGGGAGGACGCAGTATTTT; cdr3_aa: CASSSPLGGSGRTQYF
v_call: TRBV30; j_call: TRBJ2-3; d_call: TRBD2; cdr3_nt: TGTGCCTGGAATGGGCTAGCGGGAGACGGTGTTACGCAGTATTTT; cdr3_aa: CAWNGLAGDGVTQYF
v_call: TRBV19; j_call: TRBJ2-2; d_call: .; cdr3_nt: TGTGCCAGTACCCCAGCAGCGTCGAACACCGGGGAGCTGTTTTTT; cdr3_aa: CASTPAASNTGELFF
v_call: TRBV5-1; j_call: TRBJ2-7; d_call: TRBD2; cdr3_nt: TGCGCCAGCAGCTTGGAAGCGGGAGTCTCTCGTGAGCAGTACTTC; cdr3_aa: CASSLEAGVSREQYF
v_call: TRBV28; j_call: TRBJ1-2; d_call: TRBD1; cdr3_nt: TGTGCCAGCAGTTCCTTAACCGGGACAGGGGAAGGAGTCTATGGCTACACCTTC; cdr3_aa: CASSSLTGTGEGVYGYTF
v_call: TRBV19; j_call: TRBJ2-7; d_call: .; cdr3_nt: TGTGCCAGTAGGGACGGGGGAATACAGGCCGAGCAGTACTTC; cdr3_aa: CASRDGGIQAEQYF
v_call: TRBV6-1; j_call: TRBJ1-2; d_call: .; cdr3_nt: TGTGCCAGCAGTGGGGCCACCCCTTATGGCTACACCTTC; cdr3_aa: CASSGATPYGYTF
v_call: TRBV6-5; j_call: TRBJ1-2; d_call: TRBD1; cdr3_nt: TGTGCCAGCAGTTCCCAGACAGGGAACTATGGCTACACCTTC; cdr3_aa: CASSSQTGNYGYTF
v_call: TRBV6-5; j_call: TRBJ1-2; d_call: .; cdr3_nt: TGTGCCAGCAGTTACTCAGGAGGGGGGGCGTATGGCTACACCTTC; cdr3_aa: CASSYSGGGAYGYTF
v_call: TRBV4-2; j_call: TRBJ2-1; d_call: .; cdr3_nt: TGTGCCAGCAGCCTCGAATCCCCGGTTCAAGAGCAGTTCTTC; cdr3_aa: CASSLESPVQEQFF
v_call: TRBV12-5; j_call: TRBJ2-5; d_call: .; cdr3_nt: TGTGCTAGTGGTCTGACAGAGCAAGAGACCCAGTACTTC; cdr3_aa: CASGLTEQETQYF
v_call: TRBV6-1; j_call: TRBJ2-7; d_call: .; cdr3_nt: .; cdr3_aa: CASSEIPATGSTSSTSYF
v_call: TRBV4-1; j_call: TRBJ1-5; d_call: .; cdr3_nt: TGCGCCAGCAGCCGCAACTTGAATCAGCCCCAGCATTTT; cdr3_aa: CASSRNLNQPQHF
v_call: TRBV7-9; j_call: TRBJ1-1; d_call: .; cdr3_nt: TGTGCCAGCAGCTTGGCTGGAGCTGGTTCCAGAACTGAAGCTTTCTTT; cdr3_aa: CASSLAGAGSRTEAFF
v_call: TRBV30; j_call: TRBJ2-6; d_call: TRBD1; cdr3_nt: TGTGCCTGGAGTCCGCTCGGACAGGGTCGCGCCCCCTCTGGGGCCAACGTCCTGACTTTC; cdr3_aa: CAWSPLGQGRAPSGANVLTF
v_call: TRBV29-1; j_call: TRBJ2-4; d_call: .; cdr3_nt: TGCAGCGTTGAAGCCGTAGCCAAAAACATTCAGTACTTC; cdr3_aa: CSVEAVAKNIQYF
v_call: TRBV28; j_call: TRBJ2-7; d_call: .; cdr3_nt: TGTGCCAGCAGTTTTATCAGTTACGAGCAGTACTTC; cdr3_aa: CASSFISYEQYF
v_call: TRBV5-1; j_call: TRBJ2-1; d_call: TRBD1; cdr3_nt: TGCGCCAGCAGCTCGACAGGGGCGGGCCCAGCCTACAATGAGCAGTTCTTC; cdr3_aa: CASSSTGAGPAYNEQFF
v_call: TRBV4-1; j_call: TRBJ2-1; d_call: TRBD2; cdr3_nt: TGCGCCAGCAGCCGAAACGGACTAGCGGCGGATGAGCAGTTCTTC; cdr3_aa: CASSRNGLAADEQFF